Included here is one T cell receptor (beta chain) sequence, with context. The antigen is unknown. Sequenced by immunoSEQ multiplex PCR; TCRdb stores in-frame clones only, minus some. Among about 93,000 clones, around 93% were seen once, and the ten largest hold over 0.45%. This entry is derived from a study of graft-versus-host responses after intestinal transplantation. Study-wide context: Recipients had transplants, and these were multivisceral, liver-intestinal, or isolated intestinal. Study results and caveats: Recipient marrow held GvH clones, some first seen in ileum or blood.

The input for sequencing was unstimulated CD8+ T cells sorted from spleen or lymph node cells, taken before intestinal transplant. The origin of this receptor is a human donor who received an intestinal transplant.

DNA for the CDR3: TGTGCCAGCAGCCAGGGCCCTAGGATCGACTCGCAAGAGACCCAGTACTTC. This translates into CASSQGPRIDSQETQYF. The chain joins TRBV7-6 to TRBJ2-5, with a weak D call TRBD1 (5 bases). The V end was cut by 5 bases, the J end by 2 bases, with 21 bases between. The length of the CDR3 is 17 residues. The germline CDR1 and CDR2 sequences are SGHVS and FNYEAQ.